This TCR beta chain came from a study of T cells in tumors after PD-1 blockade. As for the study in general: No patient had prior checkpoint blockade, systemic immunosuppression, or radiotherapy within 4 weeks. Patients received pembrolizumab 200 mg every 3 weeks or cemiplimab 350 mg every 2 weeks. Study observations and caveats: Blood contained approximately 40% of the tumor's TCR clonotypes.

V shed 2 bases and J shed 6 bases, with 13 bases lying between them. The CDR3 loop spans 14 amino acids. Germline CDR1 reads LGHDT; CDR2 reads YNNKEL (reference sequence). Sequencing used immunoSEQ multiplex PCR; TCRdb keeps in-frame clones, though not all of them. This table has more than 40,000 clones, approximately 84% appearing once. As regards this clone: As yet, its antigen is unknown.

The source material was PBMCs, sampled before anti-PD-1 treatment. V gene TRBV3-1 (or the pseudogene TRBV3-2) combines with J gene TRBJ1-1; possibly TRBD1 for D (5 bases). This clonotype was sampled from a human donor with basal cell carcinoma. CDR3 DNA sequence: TGTGCCAGCAGCCAAAGTTGGAGGGACTCTGAAGCTTTCTTT. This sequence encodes CASSQSWRDSEAFF.